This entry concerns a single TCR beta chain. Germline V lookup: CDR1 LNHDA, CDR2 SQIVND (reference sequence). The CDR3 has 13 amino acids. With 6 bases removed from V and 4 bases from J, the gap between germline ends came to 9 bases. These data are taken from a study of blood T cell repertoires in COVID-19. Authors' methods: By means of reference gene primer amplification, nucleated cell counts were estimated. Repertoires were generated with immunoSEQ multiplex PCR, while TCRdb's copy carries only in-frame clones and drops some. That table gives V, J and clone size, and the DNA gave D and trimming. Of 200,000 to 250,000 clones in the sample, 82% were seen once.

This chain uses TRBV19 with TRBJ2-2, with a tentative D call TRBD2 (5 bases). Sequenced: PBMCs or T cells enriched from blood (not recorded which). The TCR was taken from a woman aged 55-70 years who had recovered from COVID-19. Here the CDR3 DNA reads TGTGCCAGTAGGCCCACTAGCACCGGGGAGCTGTTTTTT. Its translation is CASRPTSTGELFF. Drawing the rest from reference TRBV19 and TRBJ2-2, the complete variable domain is DGGITQSPKYLFRKEGQNVTLSCEQNLNHDAMYWYRQDPGQGLRLIYYSQIVNDFQKGDIAEGYSVSREKKESFPLTVTSAQKNPTAFYLCASRPTSTGELFFGEGSRLTVL.